This T cell receptor beta chain was captured in a study of human T cells and chemical hapten exposure. Time point of the sample: pre-sensitization, week 0. Specified treatment: therapeutic diphenylcyclopropenone sensitization with weekly scalp DPC. Findings and caveats of the study: The immune response of these alopecia patients might not match healthy individuals'. Sensitizing with DPC caused no change in TCRs above 1 in 1000 frequency.

Details on this clonotype: The antigen remains undetermined.

In the library, unique molecular identifiers were attached to individual cDNA molecules. TCRdb recomputed calls from the RACE reads with MiXCR, one row per CDR3 protein. The repertoire includes around 180,000 distinct CDR3 sequences, roughly 30% of them detected once, and roughly 3% sits in the top ten. In germline, CDR1 is ENHRY, CDR2 SYGVKD. V was shortened by 6 bases and J by 4 bases, with 9 bases between the two germline ends. This CDR3 is 13 amino acids long. This chain joins TRBV10-3 and TRBJ1-4, with a weak D call TRBD1 (5 bases). The origin of this receptor is a woman between 25 and 40 years old with alopecia areata. Some clones in this sample may be carry-over from other donors' samples. Sequences were derived from whole blood, sampled in connection with sensitization to the hapten diphenylcyclopropenone (DPC). In DNA form, the CDR3 reads TGTGCCATCAGGGCAGGGTTTAATGAAAAACTGTTTTTT. Amino acids: CAIRAGFNEKLFF.